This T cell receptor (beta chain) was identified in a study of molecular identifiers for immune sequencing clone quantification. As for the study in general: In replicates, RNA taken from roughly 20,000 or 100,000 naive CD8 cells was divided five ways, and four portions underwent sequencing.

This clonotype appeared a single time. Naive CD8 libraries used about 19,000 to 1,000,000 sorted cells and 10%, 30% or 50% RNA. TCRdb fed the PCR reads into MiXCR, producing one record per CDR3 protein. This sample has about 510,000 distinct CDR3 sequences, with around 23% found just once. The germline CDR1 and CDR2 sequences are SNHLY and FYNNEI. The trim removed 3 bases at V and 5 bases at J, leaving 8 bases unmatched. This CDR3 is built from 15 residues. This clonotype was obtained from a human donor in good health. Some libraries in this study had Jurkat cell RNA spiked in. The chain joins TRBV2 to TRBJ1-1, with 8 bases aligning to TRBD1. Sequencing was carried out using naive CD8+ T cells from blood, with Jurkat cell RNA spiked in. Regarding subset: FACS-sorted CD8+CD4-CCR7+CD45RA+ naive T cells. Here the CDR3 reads CASSDLQGARTEAFF. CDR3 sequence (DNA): TGTGCCAGCAGTGACCTCCAGGGGGCGAGGACTGAAGCTTTCTTT.